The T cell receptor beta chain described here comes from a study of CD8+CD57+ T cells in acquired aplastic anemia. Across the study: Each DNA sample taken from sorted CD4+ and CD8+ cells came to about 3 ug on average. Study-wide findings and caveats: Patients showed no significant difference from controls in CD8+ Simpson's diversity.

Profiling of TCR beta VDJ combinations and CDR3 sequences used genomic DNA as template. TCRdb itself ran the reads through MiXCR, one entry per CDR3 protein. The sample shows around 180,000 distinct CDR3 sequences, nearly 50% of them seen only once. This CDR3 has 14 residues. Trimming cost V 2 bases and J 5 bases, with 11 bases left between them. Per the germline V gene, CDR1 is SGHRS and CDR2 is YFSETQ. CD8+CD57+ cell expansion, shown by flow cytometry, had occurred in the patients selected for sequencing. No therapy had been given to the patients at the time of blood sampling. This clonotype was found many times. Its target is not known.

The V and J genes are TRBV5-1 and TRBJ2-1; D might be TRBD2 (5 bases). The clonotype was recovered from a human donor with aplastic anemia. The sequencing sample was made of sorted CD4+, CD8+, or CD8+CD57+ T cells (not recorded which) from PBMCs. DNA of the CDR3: TGCGCCAGCAGCTTCACTAGTGACAACAATGAGCAGTTCTTC. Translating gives CASSFTSDNNEQFF. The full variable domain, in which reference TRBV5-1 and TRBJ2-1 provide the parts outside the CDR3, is KAGVTQTPRYLIKTRGQQVTLSCSPISGHRSVSWYQQTPGQGLQFLFEYFSETQRNKGNFPGRFSGRQFSNSRSEMNVSTLELGDSALYLCASSFTSDNNEQFFGPGTRLTVL.